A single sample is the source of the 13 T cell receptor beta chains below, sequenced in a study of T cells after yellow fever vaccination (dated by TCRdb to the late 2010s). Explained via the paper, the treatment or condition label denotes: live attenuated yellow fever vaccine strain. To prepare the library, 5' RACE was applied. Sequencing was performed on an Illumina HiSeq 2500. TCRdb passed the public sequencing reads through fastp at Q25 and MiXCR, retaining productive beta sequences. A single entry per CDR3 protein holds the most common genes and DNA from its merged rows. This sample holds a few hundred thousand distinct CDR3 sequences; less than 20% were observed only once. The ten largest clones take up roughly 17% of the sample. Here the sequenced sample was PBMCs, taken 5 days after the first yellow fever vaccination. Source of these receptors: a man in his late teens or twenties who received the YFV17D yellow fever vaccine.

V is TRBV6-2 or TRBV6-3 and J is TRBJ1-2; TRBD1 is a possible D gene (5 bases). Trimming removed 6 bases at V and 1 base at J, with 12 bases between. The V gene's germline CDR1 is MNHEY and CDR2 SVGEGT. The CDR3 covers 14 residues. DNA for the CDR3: TGTGCCAGCAGACCCGGGACGGATAACTATGGCTACACCTTC. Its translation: CASRPGTDNYGYTF.

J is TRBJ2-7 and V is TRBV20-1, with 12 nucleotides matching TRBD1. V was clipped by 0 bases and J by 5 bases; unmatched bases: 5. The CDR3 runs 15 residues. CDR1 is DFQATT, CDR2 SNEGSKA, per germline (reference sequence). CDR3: CSARDRDRGPDEQYV. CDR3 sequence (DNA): TGCAGTGCTAGAGATCGGGACAGGGGGCCCGACGAGCAGTACGTC.

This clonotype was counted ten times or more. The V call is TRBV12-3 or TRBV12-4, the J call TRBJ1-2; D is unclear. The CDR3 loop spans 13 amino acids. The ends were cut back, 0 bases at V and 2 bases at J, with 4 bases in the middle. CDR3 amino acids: CASSLATNYGYTF. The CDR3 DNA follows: TGTGCCAGCAGTTTAGCCACAAACTATGGCTACACCTTC.

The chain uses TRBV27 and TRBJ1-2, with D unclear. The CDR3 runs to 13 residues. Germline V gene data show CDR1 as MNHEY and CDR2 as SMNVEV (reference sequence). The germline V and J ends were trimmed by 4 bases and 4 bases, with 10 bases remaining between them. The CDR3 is CASSSSAFYGYTF. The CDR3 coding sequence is TGTGCCAGCAGTTCCTCGGCCTTCTATGGCTACACCTTC.

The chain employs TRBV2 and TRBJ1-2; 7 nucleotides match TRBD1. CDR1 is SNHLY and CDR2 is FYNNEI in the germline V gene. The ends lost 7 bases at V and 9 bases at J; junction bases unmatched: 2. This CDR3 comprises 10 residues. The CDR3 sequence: CASNRGRYTF. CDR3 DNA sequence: TGTGCCAGCAACAGGGGACGCTACACCTTC.

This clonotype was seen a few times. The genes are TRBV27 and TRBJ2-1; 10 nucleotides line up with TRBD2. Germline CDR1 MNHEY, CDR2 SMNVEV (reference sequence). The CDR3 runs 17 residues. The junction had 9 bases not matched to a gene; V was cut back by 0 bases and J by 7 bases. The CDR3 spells CASSLSMASGGPNEQFF. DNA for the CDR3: TGTGCCAGCAGTTTATCGATGGCTAGCGGGGGCCCTAATGAGCAGTTCTTC.

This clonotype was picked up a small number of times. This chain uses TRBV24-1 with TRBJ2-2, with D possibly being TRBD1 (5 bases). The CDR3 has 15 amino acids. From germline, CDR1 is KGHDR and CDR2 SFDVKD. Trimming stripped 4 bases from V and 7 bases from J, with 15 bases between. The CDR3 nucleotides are TGTGCCACCAGTGACCCCCGACTCGGACACGGGGAGCTGTTTTTT. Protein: CATSDPRLGHGELFF.

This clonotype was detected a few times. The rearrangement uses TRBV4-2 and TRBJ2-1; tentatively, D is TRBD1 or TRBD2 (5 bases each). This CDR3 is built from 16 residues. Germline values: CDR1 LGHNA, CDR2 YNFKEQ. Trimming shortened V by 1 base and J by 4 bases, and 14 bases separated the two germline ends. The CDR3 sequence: CASSQVPGTTYNEQFF. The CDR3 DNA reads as TGTGCCAGCAGCCAAGTCCCCGGGACGACGTACAATGAGCAGTTCTTC.

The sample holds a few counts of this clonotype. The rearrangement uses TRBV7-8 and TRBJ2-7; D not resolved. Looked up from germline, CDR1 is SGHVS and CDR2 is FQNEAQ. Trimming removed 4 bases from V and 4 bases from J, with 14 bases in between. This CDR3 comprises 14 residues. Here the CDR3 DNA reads TGTGCCAGCAGCTCCCCGACCCGCACGTACGAGCAGTACTTC. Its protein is CASSSPTRTYEQYF.

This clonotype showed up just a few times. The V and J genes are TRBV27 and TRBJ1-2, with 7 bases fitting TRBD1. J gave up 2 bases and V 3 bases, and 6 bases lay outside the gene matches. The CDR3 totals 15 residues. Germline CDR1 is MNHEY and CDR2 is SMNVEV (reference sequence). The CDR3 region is CASSLSRGLNYGYTF. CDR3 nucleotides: TGTGCCAGCAGTTTGTCGAGGGGGCTCAACTATGGCTACACCTTC.

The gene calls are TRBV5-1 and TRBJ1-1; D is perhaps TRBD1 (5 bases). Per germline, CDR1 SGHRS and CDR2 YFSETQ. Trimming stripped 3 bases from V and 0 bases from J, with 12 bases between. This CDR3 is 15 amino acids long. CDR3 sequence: CASSSSATVNTEAFF. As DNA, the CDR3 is TGCGCCAGCAGCTCGTCCGCGACAGTGAACACTGAAGCTTTCTTT.

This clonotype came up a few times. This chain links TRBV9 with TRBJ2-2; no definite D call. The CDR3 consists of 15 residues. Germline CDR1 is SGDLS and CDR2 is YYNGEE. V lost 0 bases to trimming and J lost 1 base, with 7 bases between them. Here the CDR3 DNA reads TGTGCCAGCAGCGTAGTGGGGTGGAACACCGGGGAGCTGTTTTTT. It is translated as CASSVVGWNTGELFF. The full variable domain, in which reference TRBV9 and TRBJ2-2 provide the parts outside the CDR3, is DSGVTQTPKHLITATGQRVTLRCSPRSGDLSVYWYQQSLDQGLQFLIQYYNGEERAKGNILERFSAQQFPDLHSELNLSSLELGDSALYFCASSVVGWNTGELFFGEGSRLTVL.

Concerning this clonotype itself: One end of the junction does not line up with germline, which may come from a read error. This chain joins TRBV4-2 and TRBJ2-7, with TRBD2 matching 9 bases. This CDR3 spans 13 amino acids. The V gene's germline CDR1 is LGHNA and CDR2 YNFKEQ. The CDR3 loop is CASSRGGTSHRLF. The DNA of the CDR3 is TGTGCCAGCAGCCGGGGGGGGACTAGCCACCGGCTGTTC.